The 26 T cell receptor beta chains below were found in one sample sequenced in a study of blood T cell repertoires in COVID-19. TCRdb's table, derived via immunoSEQ multiplex PCR, lists solely in-frame clones and lacks some. This table holds fewer than 350,000 clones, about 89% found once. The sequenced sample was PBMCs or T cells enriched from blood (not recorded which). These receptors were taken from a man in his fifties or sixties who had recovered from COVID-19.

There are a few counts of this clone. The rearrangement uses TRBV7-2 and TRBJ2-5, with 9 bases identical to TRBD2. In germline, CDR1 is SGHTA, CDR2 FQGNSA. The CDR3 covers 17 residues. The ends lost 1 base at V and 7 bases at J; junction bases unmatched: 13. CDR3 DNA: TGTGCCAGCAGCTTAGTCGTGCTAGCGGGGCCTTCAGGGACCCAGTACTTC. Its protein product is CASSLVVLAGPSGTQYF.

With respect to this clone: The same CDR3 also results from other DNA sequences found in this sample. This chain joins TRBV5-1 and TRBJ1-4; 7 bases align to TRBD1. V lost 4 bases to trimming and J lost 4 bases; unmatched junction nucleotides: 4. The CDR3 runs to 14 residues. Germline V gene sequence: CDR1 SGHRS, CDR2 YFSETQ. In DNA, the CDR3 is TGCGCCAGCAGCCCGGGACAGAGTAATGAAAAACTGTTTTTT. The encoded protein is CASSPGQSNEKLFF.

V and J are TRBV18 and TRBJ1-1, with a tentative D call TRBD1 (6 bases). Germline lookup yields CDR1 KGHSH and CDR2 LQKENI. This CDR3 has 14 amino acids. V lost 3 bases and J lost 4, with 12 bases in between. The CDR3 nucleotides are TGTGCCAGCTCACCTAGACAGGACGGCACTGAAGCTTTCTTT. The encoded protein is CASSPRQDGTEAFF. The entire variable domain, with the rest obtained from reference TRBV18 and TRBJ1-1, is as follows: NAGVMQNPRHLVRRRGQEARLRCSPMKGHSHVYWYRQLPEEGLKFMVYLQKENIIDESGMPKERFSAEFPKEGPSILRIQQVVRGDSAAYFCASSPRQDGTEAFFGQGTRLTVV.

The rearrangement links TRBV12-3 or TRBV12-4 to TRBJ1-4; tentative D call: TRBD1 (5 bases). This CDR3 has 11 amino acids. V lost 8 bases to trimming and J lost 13 bases, with 14 bases between them. The CDR3 region is CASGTREPLFF. CDR3 nucleotide sequence: TGTGCCAGCGGAACCAGGGAACCACTGTTTTTT.

The rearrangement uses TRBV19 and TRBJ1-1; tentative D call: TRBD1 (6 bases). The CDR3 is 12 residues long. The V gene lost 4 bases and the J gene lost 4 bases, with 7 bases spanning the gap. Germline CDR1 LNHDA, CDR2 SQIVND (reference sequence). The CDR3 reads CASSTGVTEAFF. The CDR3 DNA reads TGTGCCAGTAGTACAGGGGTCACTGAAGCTTTCTTT.

The chain has TRBV28 and TRBJ2-7, with 8 bases fitting TRBD2. The V gene end was trimmed by 7 bases and the J gene end by 5 bases; junction bases not matched to a gene: 13. CDR1 is MDHEN, CDR2 SYDVKM, per germline. The CDR3 length is 15 residues. This CDR3 is CASTGGGPKVDEQYF. Here the CDR3 DNA reads TGTGCCAGCACGGGGGGGGGACCAAAGGTCGACGAGCAGTACTTC.

The V gene is TRBV2, the J gene TRBJ1-5; weak D call: TRBD1 (5 bases). Germline CDR1 SNHLY, CDR2 FYNNEI. The CDR3 sequence is 13 residues long. The V gene lost 3 bases and the J gene lost 11 bases, with 14 bases spanning the gap. This chain's CDR3 is CASSDLQGKTQHF. In DNA, the CDR3 is TGTGCCAGCAGTGACCTCCAGGGAAAAACCCAGCATTTT.

The chain combines TRBV19 with TRBJ1-2; D gene unclear. Germline assignment: CDR1 LNHDA and CDR2 SQIVND (reference sequence). The CDR3 consists of 14 residues. The V end lost 3 bases, the J end lost 5 bases, and 13 bases lay between the germline ends. The CDR3 reads CASSIYRLEYGYTF. CDR3 bases: TGTGCCAGTAGTATTTATAGATTGGAGTATGGCTACACCTTC.

The CDR3 nucleotides are TGTGCCAGCAGCGATACTAGAACCTCTGGGGCCAACGTCCTGACTTTC. This translates into CASSDTRTSGANVLTF. The rearrangement uses TRBV7-9 and TRBJ2-6; weak D call: TRBD2 (5 bases). Germline V gene data show CDR1 as SEHNR and CDR2 as FQNEAQ (reference sequence). This CDR3 is 16 amino acids long. V gave up 5 bases and J gave up 0 bases, with 11 bases separating them.

The chain carries TRBV28 and TRBJ2-4, with 12 bases that match TRBD1. The germline CDR1 and CDR2 sequences are MDHEN and SYDVKM. J was trimmed by 6 bases and V by 5 bases; bases with no gene match: 8. This CDR3 is built from 16 residues. CDR3 region: CASSPPGQGATNIQYF. CDR3 coding DNA: TGTGCCAGCAGTCCGCCGGGACAGGGGGCTACAAACATTCAGTACTTC.

The chain couples TRBV18 to TRBJ1-2, with D unclear. Germline assignment: CDR1 KGHSH and CDR2 LQKENI. CDR3 length equals 15 residues. V lost 5 bases and J lost 3, with 16 bases in between. The DNA for the CDR3 is TGTGCCAGCTCAACAGCTCCCTTCCCTGACTATGGCTACACCTTC. This codes for CASSTAPFPDYGYTF.

V usage is TRBV11-2 and J usage is TRBJ1-6, with D possibly TRBD1 on 5 matching bases. CDR3 length equals 19 residues. V was trimmed by 1 base and J by 0 bases, leaving 16 bases between them. Germline-derived CDR1 and CDR2 are SGHAT and FQNNGV. In nucleotides, the CDR3 is TGTGCCAGCAGCTTAGGTTCGGGGGGTAGGAGCTCCTATAATTCACCCCTCCACTTT. Its translation is CASSLGSGGRSSYNSPLHF.

V is TRBV5-1 and J is TRBJ1-2; perhaps TRBD1 as D (6 bases). CDR1 and CDR2 from the germline V gene are SGHRS and YFSETQ. The CDR3 consists of 14 residues. V was cut by 1 base and J by 2 bases, with 9 bases left in between. The CDR3 nucleotides read TGCGCCAGCAGCTTGATGGACAGCAACTATGGCTACACCTTC. Encoded protein: CASSLMDSNYGYTF.

This chain connects TRBV2 to TRBJ1-5; D remains unclear. Germline values: CDR1 SNHLY, CDR2 FYNNEI. V was cut by 8 bases and J by 4 bases, with 12 bases left in between. This CDR3 region has 13 residues. The DNA for the CDR3 is TGTGCCAGCCAACCGGAGACGAATCAGCCCCAGCATTTT. This translates into CASQPETNQPQHF.

J is TRBJ2-1 and V is TRBV28, with TRBD2 matching 11 bases. The trim removed 4 bases at V and 2 bases at J, leaving 4 bases unmatched. CDR1 and CDR2 from the germline V gene are MDHEN and SYDVKM. The CDR3 has 16 amino acids. This CDR3 reads CASSSLAGGTYNEQFF. CDR3 coding DNA: TGTGCCAGCAGTTCCCTAGCGGGAGGAACCTACAATGAGCAGTTCTTC.

The chain joins TRBV5-1 to TRBJ1-6; no clear D gene. This CDR3 is built from 14 residues. Germline V lookup: CDR1 SGHRS, CDR2 YFSETQ. Trimming removed 0 bases from V and 6 bases from J, with 7 bases in between. CDR3 DNA sequence: TGCGCCAGCAGCTTGGACGGAGGTAATTCACCCCTCCACTTT. Encoded protein: CASSLDGGNSPLHF.

For this clone: One end of the junction varies from germline; a read error may be responsible. V is TRBV6-1 and J is TRBJ2-7; TRBD1 aligns across 9 bases. The CDR3 has 15 residues. Germline CDR1 and CDR2: MNHNS and SASEGT. CDR3 in amino acids: CASSQAGTGKDEQYF. The CDR3, as DNA: TGTGCCAGCAGTCAAGCCGGGACAGGGAAAGACGAGCAGTACTTC.

The V call is TRBV19, the J call TRBJ2-4; 8 nucleotides agree with TRBD2. After removal of 1 base from V and 7 bases from J, the junction contained 6 bases not matched to a gene. The CDR3 consists of 15 residues. Germline lookup yields CDR1 LNHDA and CDR2 SQIVND (reference sequence). CDR3 sequence (DNA): TGTGCCAGTAGTATAGTCGGGGGGGGTAGGAACATTCAGTACTTC. Encoded protein: CASSIVGGGRNIQYF.

V and J are TRBV7-3 and TRBJ1-2; D call uncertain. The V end was cut by 0 bases, the J end by 4 bases, with 9 bases between. The germline gives CDR1 SGHTA, CDR2 FQGTGA. The CDR3 loop spans 14 amino acids. The CDR3 coding sequence is TGTGCCAGCAGCTTAACGGCACAGAGCTATGGCTACACCTTC. Residues: CASSLTAQSYGYTF.

The genes are TRBV28 and TRBJ1-2; no clear D gene. The germline V gene has CDR1 MDHEN and CDR2 SYDVKM. V was trimmed by 1 base and J by 6 bases, leaving 12 bases between them. This CDR3 region has 14 residues. CDR3 amino acids: CASSLFAGSNGYTF. In DNA, the CDR3 is TGTGCCAGCAGTTTATTTGCGGGTTCAAATGGCTACACCTTC.

The V call is TRBV5-4, the J call TRBJ2-7; tentatively, D is TRBD1 (5 bases). This CDR3 has 15 residues. V dropped 0 bases and J dropped 0 bases, with 10 bases sitting between them. Germline CDR1 and CDR2: SGHNT and YYREEE (reference sequence). Written as DNA, the CDR3 is TGTGCCAGCAGCTTGGCTCAGGGTTCCTCCTACGAGCAGTACTTC. This sequence encodes CASSLAQGSSYEQYF. Filled out from reference TRBV5-4 and TRBJ2-7, the complete variable domain reads ETGVTQSPTHLIKTRGQQVTLRCSSQSGHNTVSWYQQALGQGPQFIFQYYREEENGRGNFPPRFSGLQFPNYSSELNVNALELDDSALYLCASSLAQGSSYEQYFGPGTRLTVT.

The gene calls are TRBV2 and TRBJ2-7, with 8 bases that match TRBD1. The CDR3 is 14 residues long. CDR1 and CDR2 (germline): SNHLY, FYNNEI. J was trimmed by 2 bases and V by 6 bases; bases with no gene match: 6. The CDR3 here is CASSFRQGTYEQYF. The CDR3 DNA follows: TGTGCCAGCAGCTTCAGACAGGGGACCTACGAGCAGTACTTC.

This sequence joins TRBV18 and TRBJ2-2, with 10 bases lining up with TRBD2. J gave up 0 bases and V 4 bases, and 2 bases lay outside the gene matches. The CDR3 extends over 16 amino acids. Germline V gene sequence: CDR1 KGHSH, CDR2 LQKENI. CDR3 amino acids: CASSLGLAANTGELFF. The CDR3 DNA follows: TGTGCCAGCTCACTAGGACTAGCGGCGAACACCGGGGAGCTGTTTTTT.

This chain connects TRBV5-1 to TRBJ2-1; 14 bases agree with TRBD2. Germline-derived CDR1 and CDR2 are SGHRS and YFSETQ. The V segment lost 6 bases and the J segment 15 bases; nucleotides outside the gene matches: 8. The CDR3 spans 13 residues. In nucleotides, the CDR3 is TGCGCCAGCATCGGGACTAGCGGGAGATCATTGTTCTTC. This encodes CASIGTSGRSLFF. Variable domain in full (rest from reference TRBV5-1 and TRBJ2-1): KAGVTQTPRYLIKTRGQQVTLSCSPISGHRSVSWYQQTPGQGLQFLFEYFSETQRNKGNFPGRFSGRQFSNSRSEMNVSTLELGDSALYLCASIGTSGRSLFFGPGTRLTVL.

V usage is TRBV19 and J usage is TRBJ2-7, with 14 bases that match TRBD2. There are 14 residues in the CDR3. Trimming at V came to 6 bases and at J to 6 bases, leaving 4 bases not matched to a gene. The germline V gene has CDR1 LNHDA and CDR2 SQIVND (reference sequence). CDR3 nucleotide sequence: TGTGCCAGTAGCGGGACTAGCGGGAGCCTCGAGCAGTACTTC. Translation gives CASSGTSGSLEQYF.

The gene calls are TRBV29-1 and TRBJ2-3, with 13 bases identical to TRBD2. Trimming took 4 bases from V and 0 from J; bases not matched to a gene: 10. The CDR3 length is 18 residues. The germline V gene has CDR1 SQVTM and CDR2 ANQGSEA. CDR3 DNA: TGCAGCGTTGGCCAATGGGGACTAGCGGGAAGAAGCACAGATACGCAGTATTTT. This translates into CSVGQWGLAGRSTDTQYF.